The TCR beta chain under discussion was sequenced for a study of relationships among human T cell subsets. The ends were cut back, 1 base at V and 5 bases at J, with 6 bases in the middle. CDR1 is ENHRY, CDR2 SYGVKD, per germline. The CDR3 has 13 amino acids. The T cell receptor alpha and beta CDR3 regions were amplified from mRNA by semiquantitative ARM-PCR. Tagged nested gene-specific primers were used first, then communal superprimers amplified exponentially. TCRdb re-called the multiplex PCR reads with MiXCR, one entry per CDR3 protein. The sample lists around 14,000 distinct CDR3 sequences, 62% occurring once.

The sequenced sample consisted of total T cells sorted from blood. This TCR was sampled from a man in his forties or fifties in good health. The chain recombines TRBV10-3 with TRBJ1-5; D is uncertain. Here the CDR3 reads CAISEYRDQPQHF. The CDR3 DNA is TGTGCCATCAGTGAGTACAGAGATCAGCCCCAGCATTTT.